This T cell receptor (beta chain) was sequenced for a study of T cells in Graves' hyperthyroidism and ophthalmopathy. Germline V gene sequence: CDR1 SQVTM, CDR2 ANQGSEA. The length of the CDR3 is 13 residues. Losses at the gene ends were 0 bases for V and 3 bases for J; bases not matched to a gene: 1. Subjects aged 18 to 65 presented with newly diagnosed hyperthyroidism of less than 2 months' duration. Orbital computed tomography and thyroid ultrasound, together with serum TRAb and thyroxine and clinical symptoms, were used for diagnoses. The blood specimen was taken at initial hyperthyroidism diagnosis, before any ophthalmopathy symptoms. Cells are PBMCs isolated from about 10 ml of fresh blood. This clonotype has just a few counts. It was RNA transcripts that yielded the amplified TCR beta CDR3 regions. The study used the HTBI primer set for a first-round RT-PCR of the TCR CDR3. TCRdb called the multiplex PCR reads again in MiXCR, with one record for every CDR3 protein. The sample contains about 770,000 distinct CDR3 sequences, 18% of which appear only once.

Sequenced input: blood. The receptor's source is a woman in her fifties or sixties with Graves' hyperthyroidism that later progressed to Graves' ophthalmopathy. The rearrangement links TRBV29-1 to TRBJ2-7; 8 nucleotides line up with TRBD1. This chain's CDR3 is CSVEETGVYEQYF. In DNA form, the CDR3 reads TGCAGCGTTGAAGAGACAGGGGTCTACGAGCAGTACTTC.